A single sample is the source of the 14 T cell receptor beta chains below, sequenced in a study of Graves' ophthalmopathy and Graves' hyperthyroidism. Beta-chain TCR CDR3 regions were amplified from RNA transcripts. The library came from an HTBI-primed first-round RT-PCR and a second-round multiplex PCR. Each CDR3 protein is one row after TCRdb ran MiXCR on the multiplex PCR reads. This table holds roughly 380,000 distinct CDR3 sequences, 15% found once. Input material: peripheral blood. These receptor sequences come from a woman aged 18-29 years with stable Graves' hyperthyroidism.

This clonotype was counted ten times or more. The CDR3: CASSRLAYEQYF. In DNA, the CDR3 is TGTGCCAGCAGCCGACTAGCCTACGAGCAGTACTTC. The J gene is TRBJ2-7, the V gene TRBV11-2, with D maybe TRBD2 (6 bases). Germline V gene sequence: CDR1 SGHAT, CDR2 FQNNGV. This CDR3 has 12 amino acids. Between the trimmed V and J ends, which lost 5 bases and 2 bases, there was a span of 7 bases.

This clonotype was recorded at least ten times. In DNA, the CDR3 is TGTGCCAGCAGCCCGTCGGGTAGCCCGCAAGAGACCCAGTACTTC. Residues: CASSPSGSPQETQYF. The chain uses TRBV7-3 and TRBJ2-5; no clear D. The CDR3 runs 15 residues. V lost 5 bases to trimming and J lost 2 bases, with 15 bases between them. CDR1 is SGHTA and CDR2 is FQGTGA in the germline V gene.

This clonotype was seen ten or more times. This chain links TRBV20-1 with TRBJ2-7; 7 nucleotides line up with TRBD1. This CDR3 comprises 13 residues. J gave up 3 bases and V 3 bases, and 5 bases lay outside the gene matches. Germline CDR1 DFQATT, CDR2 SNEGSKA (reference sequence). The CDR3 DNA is TGCAGTGCTAGTGGGGACAGTTTCTACGAGCAGTACTTC. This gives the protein CSASGDSFYEQYF.

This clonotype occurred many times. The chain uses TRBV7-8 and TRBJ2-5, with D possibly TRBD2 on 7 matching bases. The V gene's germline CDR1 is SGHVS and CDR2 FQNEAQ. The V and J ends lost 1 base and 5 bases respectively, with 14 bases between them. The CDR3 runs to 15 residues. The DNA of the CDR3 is TGTGCCAGCAGCTTAGAACCGGGGAGGGGGGAGACCCAGTACTTC. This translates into CASSLEPGRGETQYF.

CDR3 coding DNA: TGTGCCAGTAGTATTATAACGGCTTTCTCTGGAAACACCATATATTTT. Protein product: CASSIITAFSGNTIYF. The chain uses TRBV19 and TRBJ1-3; D unclear. Germline CDR1 reads LNHDA; CDR2 reads SQIVND (reference sequence). V dropped 3 bases and J dropped 0 bases, with 12 bases sitting between them. This CDR3 has 16 residues.

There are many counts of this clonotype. The CDR3 DNA reads TGTGCCAGCAGTTACAACTGGGACAGAGGGGCGGGCGAGCAGTACTTC. Its translation is CASSYNWDRGAGEQYF. J is TRBJ2-7 and V is TRBV6-5; 7 bases map to TRBD1. The CDR3 contains 16 residues. With 2 bases clipped from V and 6 bases from J, the junction kept 13 bases outside the gene matches. Germline-derived CDR1 and CDR2 are MNHEY and SVGAGI.

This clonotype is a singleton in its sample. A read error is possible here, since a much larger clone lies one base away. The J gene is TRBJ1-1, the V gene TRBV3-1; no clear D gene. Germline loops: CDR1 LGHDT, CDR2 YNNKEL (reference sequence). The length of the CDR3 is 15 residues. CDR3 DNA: TGTGCCAGCATCAAGGACGGAGGCATTATCACTGGAGCTTTCTTT. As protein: CASIKDGGIITGAFF. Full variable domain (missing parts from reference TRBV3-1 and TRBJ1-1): DTAVSQTPKYLVTQMGNDKSIKCEQNLGHDTMYWYKQDSKKFLKIMFSYNNKELIINETVPNRFSPKSPDKAHLNLHINSLELGDSAVYFCASIKDGGIITGAFFGQGTRLTVV.

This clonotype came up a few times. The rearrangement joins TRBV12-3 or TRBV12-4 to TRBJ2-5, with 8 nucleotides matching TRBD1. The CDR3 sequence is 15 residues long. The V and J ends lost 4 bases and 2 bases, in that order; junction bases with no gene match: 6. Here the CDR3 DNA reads TGTGCCAGCAGTTCTCGGACAGGGCGACAAGAGACCCAGTACTTC. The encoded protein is CASSSRTGRQETQYF.

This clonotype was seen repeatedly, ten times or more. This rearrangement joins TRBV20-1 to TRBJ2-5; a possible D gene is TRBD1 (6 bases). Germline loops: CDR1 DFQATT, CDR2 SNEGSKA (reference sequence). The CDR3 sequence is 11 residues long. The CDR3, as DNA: TGCAGACAGGGATGTGTAGAGACCCAGTACTTC. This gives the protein CRQGCVETQYF.

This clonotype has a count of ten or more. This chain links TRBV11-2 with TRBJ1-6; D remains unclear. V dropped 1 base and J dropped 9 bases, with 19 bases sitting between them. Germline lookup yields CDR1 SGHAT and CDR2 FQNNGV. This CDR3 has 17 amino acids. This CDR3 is CASSLGRTRRVSSPLHF. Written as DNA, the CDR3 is TGTGCCAGCAGCTTAGGACGTACTAGACGAGTCAGTTCACCCCTCCACTTT.

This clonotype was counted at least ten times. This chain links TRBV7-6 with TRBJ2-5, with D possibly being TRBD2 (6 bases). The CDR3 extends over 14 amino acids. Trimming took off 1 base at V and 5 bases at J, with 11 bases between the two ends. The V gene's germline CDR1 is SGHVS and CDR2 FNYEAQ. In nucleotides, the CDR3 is TGTGCCAGCAGCTTAGAGGTGGAGGGTGAGACCCAGTACTTC. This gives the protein CASSLEVEGETQYF.

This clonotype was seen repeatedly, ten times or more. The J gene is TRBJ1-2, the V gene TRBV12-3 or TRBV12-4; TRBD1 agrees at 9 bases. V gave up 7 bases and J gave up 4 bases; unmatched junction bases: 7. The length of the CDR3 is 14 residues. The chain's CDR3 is CASTTGQGFYGYTF. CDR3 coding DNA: TGTGCCAGCACCACGGGACAGGGCTTCTATGGCTACACCTTC.

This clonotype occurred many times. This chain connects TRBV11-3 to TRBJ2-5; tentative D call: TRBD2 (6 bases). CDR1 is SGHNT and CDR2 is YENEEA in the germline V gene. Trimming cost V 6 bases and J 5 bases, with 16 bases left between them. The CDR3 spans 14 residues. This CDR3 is CASRAGLREETQYF. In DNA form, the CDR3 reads TGTGCCAGCAGGGCAGGCCTCCGGGAGGAGACCCAGTACTTC. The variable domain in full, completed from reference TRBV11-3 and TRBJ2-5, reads EAGVVQSPRYKIIEKKQPVAFWCNPISGHNTLYWYLQNLGQGPELLIRYENEEAVDDSQLPKDRFSAERLKGVDSTLKIQPAELGDSAVYLCASRAGLREETQYFGPGTRLLVL.

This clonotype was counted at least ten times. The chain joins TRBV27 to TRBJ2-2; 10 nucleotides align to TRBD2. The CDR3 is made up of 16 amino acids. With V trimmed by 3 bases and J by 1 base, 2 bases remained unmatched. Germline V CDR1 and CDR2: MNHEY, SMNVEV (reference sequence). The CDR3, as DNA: TGTGCCAGCAGTTTTAGCGGGGGGATGAACACCGGGGAGCTGTTTTTT. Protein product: CASSFSGGMNTGELFF.